This is a list of T cell receptor beta chains from one sample in a study of blood T cell repertoires in COVID-19. TCRdb keeps only in-frame clones here, not all; method: immunoSEQ multiplex PCR. The sample holds roughly 330,000 clones; 88% are singletons and the top ten take approximately 4%. Sequenced input: peripheral blood. The receptors originated from a woman in her 50s with active or convalescent COVID-19. CDR3s include the opening cysteine and the closing phenylalanine or tryptophan. D genes are given only for firm matches. Size tells how often a clone was seen (once, few, many) or the class of an expanded clone, and some rows leave it out.

d_gene: TRBD2; abundance: NA; v_gene: TRBV9; j_gene: TRBJ2-2; CDR3aa: CASSGTSGRNTGELFF; CDR3nt: TGTGCCAGCAGCGGGACTAGCGGGAGGAACACCGGGGAGCTGTTTTTT
d_gene: NA; abundance: NA; v_gene: TRBV7-2; j_gene: TRBJ1-4; CDR3aa: CASSLAHGGQKLFF; CDR3nt: TGTGCCAGCAGCTTAGCCCACGGGGGTCAAAAACTGTTTTTT
d_gene: TRBD2; abundance: once; v_gene: TRBV3-1/TRBV3-2; j_gene: TRBJ2-3; CDR3aa: CASSPGGALADTQYF; CDR3nt: TGTGCCAGCAGCCCCGGGGGGGCCCTGGCAGATACGCAGTATTTT
d_gene: TRBD1; abundance: NA; v_gene: TRBV6-5; j_gene: TRBJ1-6; CDR3aa: CATSRGGTGSSPLHF; CDR3nt: TGTGCCACCTCTAGGGGTGGGACAGGGAGTTCACCCCTCCACTTT
d_gene: NA; abundance: NA; v_gene: TRBV3-1/TRBV3-2; j_gene: TRBJ2-1; CDR3aa: CASTTGSSYNEQFF; CDR3nt: TGTGCCAGCACAACAGGGAGCTCCTACAATGAGCAGTTCTTC
d_gene: TRBD2; abundance: NA; v_gene: TRBV7-6; j_gene: TRBJ2-7; CDR3aa: CASRLAGGREQYF; CDR3nt: TGTGCCAGCAGACTAGCGGGGGGGCGCGAGCAGTACTTC
d_gene: TRBD2; abundance: NA; v_gene: TRBV10-1; j_gene: TRBJ2-3; CDR3aa: CASSGLAGLLSSSTDTQYF; CDR3nt: TGCGCCAGCAGCGGACTAGCGGGTCTTTTGTCCTCTAGCACAGATACGCAGTATTTT
d_gene: TRBD1; abundance: NA; v_gene: TRBV18; j_gene: TRBJ1-1; CDR3aa: CASSPRTGGAENTEAFF; CDR3nt: TGTGCCAGCTCACCACGGACAGGGGGCGCCGAGAACACTGAAGCTTTCTTT
d_gene: TRBD1; abundance: NA; v_gene: TRBV6-5; j_gene: TRBJ2-1; CDR3aa: CASRAPGQVHNEQFF; CDR3nt: TGTGCCAGCAGGGCTCCGGGACAGGTGCACAATGAGCAGTTCTTC
d_gene: NA; abundance: NA; v_gene: TRBV4-2; j_gene: TRBJ2-3; CDR3aa: CASSLSVSSTDTQYF; CDR3nt: TGTGCCAGCAGCCTCAGCGTTTCTAGCACAGATACGCAGTATTTT
d_gene: NA; abundance: NA; v_gene: TRBV30; j_gene: TRBJ1-1; CDR3aa: CAWRVEVNTEAFF; CDR3nt: TGTGCCTGGAGGGTGGAGGTGAACACTGAAGCTTTCTTT
d_gene: TRBD2; abundance: NA; v_gene: TRBV7-3; j_gene: TRBJ2-2; CDR3aa: CASSSTSGSTGELFF; CDR3nt: TGTGCCAGCAGCTCCACTAGCGGGAGTACCGGGGAGCTGTTTTTT
d_gene: NA; abundance: NA; v_gene: TRBV10-2; j_gene: TRBJ2-5; CDR3aa: CASSEGGETQYF; CDR3nt: TGCGCCAGCAGTGAGGGGGGGGAGACCCAGTACTTC
d_gene: NA; abundance: once; v_gene: TRBV18; j_gene: TRBJ2-7; CDR3aa: CASSPQETGVSEQYF; CDR3nt: TGTGCCAGCTCCCCTCAGGAGACAGGAGTCTCCGAGCAGTACTTC
d_gene: TRBD2; abundance: NA; v_gene: TRBV5-1; j_gene: TRBJ2-2; CDR3aa: CASSLGGSGRSTGELFF; CDR3nt: TGCGCCAGCAGCTTGGGGGGAAGCGGGAGGAGCACCGGGGAGCTGTTTTTT
d_gene: TRBD1; abundance: once; v_gene: TRBV9; j_gene: TRBJ2-7; CDR3aa: CASSVELGKGQDAYEQYF; CDR3nt: TGTGCCAGCAGCGTAGAATTAGGGAAAGGACAGGATGCCTACGAGCAGTACTTC
d_gene: TRBD1; abundance: NA; v_gene: TRBV5-4; j_gene: TRBJ1-1; CDR3aa: CASSSPDRGNTEAFF; CDR3nt: TGTGCCAGCAGCTCCCCGGACAGGGGGAACACTGAAGCTTTCTTT
d_gene: TRBD2; abundance: NA; v_gene: TRBV5-5; j_gene: TRBJ2-5; CDR3aa: CASSPPLAGTGGTQYF; CDR3nt: TGTGCCAGCAGTCCTCCCCTTGCAGGGACGGGGGGGACCCAGTACTTC
d_gene: TRBD1; abundance: NA; v_gene: TRBV30; j_gene: TRBJ1-1; CDR3aa: CAWSRTGTTEAFF; CDR3nt: TGTGCCTGGAGTCGGACAGGGACCACTGAAGCTTTCTTT
d_gene: NA; abundance: NA; v_gene: TRBV6-5; j_gene: TRBJ1-2; CDR3aa: CASSRGPLQYGYTF; CDR3nt: TGTGCCAGCAGCCGAGGGCCCCTTCAATATGGCTACACCTTC
d_gene: TRBD1; abundance: NA; v_gene: TRBV7-9; j_gene: TRBJ1-1; CDR3aa: CASTLQGMQDTEAFF; CDR3nt: TGTGCCAGCACGCTACAGGGGATGCAGGACACTGAAGCTTTCTTT
d_gene: NA; abundance: NA; v_gene: TRBV4-1; j_gene: TRBJ2-7; CDR3aa: CASSQGVTPFSYEQYF; CDR3nt: TGCGCCAGCAGCCAAGGGGTGACTCCCTTCTCCTACGAGCAGTACTTC
d_gene: TRBD1; abundance: NA; v_gene: TRBV6-5; j_gene: TRBJ2-7; CDR3aa: CASSRGTESAEQYF; CDR3nt: TGTGCCAGCAGCCGAGGGACAGAATCCGCCGAGCAGTACTTC
d_gene: TRBD1; abundance: NA; v_gene: TRBV5-1; j_gene: TRBJ2-7; CDR3aa: CASSLRDRVTGEQYF; CDR3nt: TGCGCCAGCAGCTTGCGGGACAGGGTGACAGGGGAGCAGTACTTC
d_gene: TRBD1; abundance: NA; v_gene: TRBV24-1; j_gene: TRBJ1-2; CDR3aa: CATSDHGQGANYGYTF; CDR3nt: TGTGCCACCAGTGACCATGGACAGGGGGCTAACTATGGCTACACCTTC
d_gene: NA; abundance: once; v_gene: TRBV7-2; j_gene: TRBJ1-2; CDR3aa: CASSPSPLGGNYGYTF; CDR3nt: TGTGCCAGCAGCCCTAGCCCCCTTGGGGGGAACTATGGCTACACCTTC
d_gene: NA; abundance: NA; v_gene: TRBV6-2/TRBV6-3; j_gene: TRBJ1-6; CDR3aa: CASNYHRGRSSYNSPLHF; CDR3nt: TGTGCCAGCAATTACCATCGAGGCCGCAGCTCCTATAATTCACCCCTCCACTTT
d_gene: NA; abundance: NA; v_gene: TRBV27; j_gene: TRBJ1-2; CDR3aa: CASSPGTSVGYTF; CDR3nt: TGTGCCAGCAGTCCAGGGACATCGGTTGGCTACACCTTC
d_gene: NA; abundance: once; v_gene: TRBV6-5; j_gene: TRBJ1-5; CDR3aa: CASKEVFGNQPQHF; CDR3nt: TGTGCCAGCAAGGAGGTTTTTGGCAATCAGCCCCAGCATTTT
d_gene: NA; abundance: NA; v_gene: TRBV24-1; j_gene: TRBJ1-2; CDR3aa: CATSDLPFYGYTF; CDR3nt: TGTGCCACCAGTGATTTGCCGTTCTATGGCTACACCTTC
d_gene: NA; abundance: NA; v_gene: TRBV9; j_gene: TRBJ1-2; CDR3aa: CASSPGRGSSDGYTF; CDR3nt: TGTGCCAGCAGCCCTGGCAGAGGGTCCTCAGATGGCTACACCTTC
d_gene: TRBD1; abundance: NA; v_gene: TRBV2; j_gene: TRBJ1-5; CDR3aa: CASRGTGQGAGQPQHF; CDR3nt: TGTGCCAGCAGGGGGACCGGACAGGGGGCTGGTCAGCCCCAGCATTTT
d_gene: TRBD1; abundance: NA; v_gene: TRBV7-9; j_gene: TRBJ1-1; CDR3aa: CASSVTGNAEAFF; CDR3nt: TGTGCCAGCAGCGTGACAGGGAATGCTGAAGCTTTCTTT
d_gene: TRBD1; abundance: NA; v_gene: TRBV10-3; j_gene: TRBJ1-5; CDR3aa: CAISGTGFQPQHF; CDR3nt: TGTGCCATCAGCGGGACAGGGTTTCAGCCCCAGCATTTT
d_gene: NA; abundance: NA; v_gene: TRBV4-3; j_gene: TRBJ2-5; CDR3aa: CASSQDSGSQETQYF; CDR3nt: TGCGCCAGCAGCCAAGATAGCGGTAGTCAAGAGACCCAGTACTTC
d_gene: TRBD2; abundance: NA; v_gene: TRBV7-2; j_gene: TRBJ2-5; CDR3aa: CASSPYSGGKTQYF; CDR3nt: TGTGCCAGCAGCCCCTATAGCGGGGGAAAGACCCAGTACTTC
d_gene: NA; abundance: NA; v_gene: TRBV27; j_gene: TRBJ1-2; CDR3aa: CASGQGHVYGYTF; CDR3nt: TGTGCCAGCGGCCAGGGACACGTCTATGGCTACACCTTC
d_gene: TRBD1; abundance: once; v_gene: TRBV4-3; j_gene: TRBJ1-6; CDR3aa: CASSQGQINSPLHF; CDR3nt: TGCGCCAGCAGCCAGGGACAGATTAATTCACCCCTCCACTTT
d_gene: NA; abundance: once; v_gene: TRBV18; j_gene: TRBJ1-1; CDR3aa: CASSPLRYAPGNTEAFF; CDR3nt: TGTGCCAGCTCACCCCTTCGATATGCACCGGGGAACACTGAAGCTTTCTTT
d_gene: NA; abundance: NA; v_gene: TRBV25-1; j_gene: TRBJ1-1; CDR3aa: CASSELGEGNTEAFF; CDR3nt: TGTGCCAGCAGTGAATTGGGAGAAGGGAACACTGAAGCTTTCTTT
d_gene: TRBD1; abundance: NA; v_gene: TRBV7-9; j_gene: TRBJ2-2; CDR3aa: CASSLQGARTGELFF; CDR3nt: TGTGCCAGCAGCTTACAGGGGGCTCGGACCGGGGAGCTGTTTTTT